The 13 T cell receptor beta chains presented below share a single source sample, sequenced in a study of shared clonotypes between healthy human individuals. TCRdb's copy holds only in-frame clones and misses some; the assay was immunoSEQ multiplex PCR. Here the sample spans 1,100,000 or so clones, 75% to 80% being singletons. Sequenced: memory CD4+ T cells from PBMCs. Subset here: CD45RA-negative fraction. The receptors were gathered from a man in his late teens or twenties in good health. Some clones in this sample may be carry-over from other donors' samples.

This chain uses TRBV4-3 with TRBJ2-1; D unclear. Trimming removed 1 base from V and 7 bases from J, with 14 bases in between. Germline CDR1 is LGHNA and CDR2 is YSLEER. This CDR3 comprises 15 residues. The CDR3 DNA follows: TGCGCCAGCAGCCAAGGGCCCCCCATGAGGAATGAGCAGTTCTTC. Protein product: CASSQGPPMRNEQFF.

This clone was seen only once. The CDR3 protein is CASSLGLFPTNEQFF. The DNA for the CDR3 is TGTGCCAGCAGCCTGGGACTATTCCCCACCAATGAGCAGTTCTTC. V is TRBV7-2 and J is TRBJ2-1, with TRBD2 identical over 7 bases. CDR1 and CDR2 (germline): SGHTA, FQGNSA. Trimming removed 5 bases from V and 6 bases from J; junction bases left unmatched: 10. This CDR3 has 15 residues.

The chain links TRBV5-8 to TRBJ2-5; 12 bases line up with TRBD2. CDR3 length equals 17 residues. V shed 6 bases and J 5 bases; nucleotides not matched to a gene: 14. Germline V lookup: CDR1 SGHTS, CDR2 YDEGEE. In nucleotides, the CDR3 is TGTGCCAGCACCCTGGGCCGACTAGCGGGAGTGGTGGAGACCCAGTACTTC. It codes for CASTLGRLAGVVETQYF.

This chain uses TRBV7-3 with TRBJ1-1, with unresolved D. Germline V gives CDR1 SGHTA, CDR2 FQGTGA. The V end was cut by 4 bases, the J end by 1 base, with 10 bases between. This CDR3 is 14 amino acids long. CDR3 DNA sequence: TGTGCCAGCAGCTACGGACGGGGGAACACTGAAGCTTTCTTT. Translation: CASSYGRGNTEAFF.

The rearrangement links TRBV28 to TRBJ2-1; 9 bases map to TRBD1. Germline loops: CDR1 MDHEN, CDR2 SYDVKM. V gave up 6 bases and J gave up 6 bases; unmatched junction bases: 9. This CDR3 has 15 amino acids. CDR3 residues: CASSMGGQGGNEQFF. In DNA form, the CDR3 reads TGTGCCAGCAGCATGGGGGGACAGGGAGGCAATGAGCAGTTCTTC.

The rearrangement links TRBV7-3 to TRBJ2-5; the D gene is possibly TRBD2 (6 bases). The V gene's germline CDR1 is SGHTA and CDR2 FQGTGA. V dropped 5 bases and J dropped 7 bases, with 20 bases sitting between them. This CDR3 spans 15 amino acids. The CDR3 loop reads CASSRTPGLGSTQYF. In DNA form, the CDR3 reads TGTGCCAGCAGCCGCACTCCGGGACTGGGGTCGACCCAGTACTTC.

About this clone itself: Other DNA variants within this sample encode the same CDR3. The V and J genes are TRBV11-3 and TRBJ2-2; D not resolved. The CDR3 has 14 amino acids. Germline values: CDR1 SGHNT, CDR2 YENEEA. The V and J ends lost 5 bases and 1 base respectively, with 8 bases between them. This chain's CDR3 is CASSLLRNTGELFF. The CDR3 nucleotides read TGTGCCAGCAGCCTCCTACGGAACACCGGGGAGCTGTTTTTT.

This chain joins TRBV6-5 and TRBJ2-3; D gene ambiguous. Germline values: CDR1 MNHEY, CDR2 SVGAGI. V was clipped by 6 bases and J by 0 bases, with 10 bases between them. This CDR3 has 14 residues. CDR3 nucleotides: TGTGCCAGCAGGAACTCGATCAGCACAGATACGCAGTATTTT. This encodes CASRNSISTDTQYF.

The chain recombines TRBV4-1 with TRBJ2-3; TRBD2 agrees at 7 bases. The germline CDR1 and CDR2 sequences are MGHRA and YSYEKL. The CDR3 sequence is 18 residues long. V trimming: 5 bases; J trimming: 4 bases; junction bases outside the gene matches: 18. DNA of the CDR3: TGCGCCAGCAGCTCCCGGGGGGAGGGCCATTTCGGCTCAGATACGCAGTATTTT. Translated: CASSSRGEGHFGSDTQYF.

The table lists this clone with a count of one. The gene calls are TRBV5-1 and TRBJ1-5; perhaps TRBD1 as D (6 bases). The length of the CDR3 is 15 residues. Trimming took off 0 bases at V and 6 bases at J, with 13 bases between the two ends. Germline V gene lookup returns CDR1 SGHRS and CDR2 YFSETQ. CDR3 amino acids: CASSLGGGAGQPQHF. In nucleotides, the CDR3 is TGCGCCAGCAGCTTGGGCGGGGGCGCGGGTCAGCCCCAGCATTTT.

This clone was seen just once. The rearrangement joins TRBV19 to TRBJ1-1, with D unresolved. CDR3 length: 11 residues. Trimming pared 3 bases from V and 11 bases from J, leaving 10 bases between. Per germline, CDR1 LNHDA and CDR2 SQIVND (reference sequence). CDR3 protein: CASSIQRTAFF. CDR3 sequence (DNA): TGTGCCAGTAGTATTCAAAGGACGGCTTTCTTT.

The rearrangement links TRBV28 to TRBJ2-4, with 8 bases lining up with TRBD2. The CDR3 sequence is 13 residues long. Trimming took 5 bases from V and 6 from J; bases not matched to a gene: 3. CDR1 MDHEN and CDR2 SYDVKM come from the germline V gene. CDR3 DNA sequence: TGTGCCAGCAGTGCCGGGAGGGGAAACATTCAGTACTTC. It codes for CASSAGRGNIQYF.

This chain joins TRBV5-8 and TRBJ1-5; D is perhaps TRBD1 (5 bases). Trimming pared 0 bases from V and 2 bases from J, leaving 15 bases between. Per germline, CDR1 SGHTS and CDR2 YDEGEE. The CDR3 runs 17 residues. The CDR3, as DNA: TGTGCCAGCAGCTTGGTTGGGGGTACCGCCGGCAATCAGCCCCAGCATTTT. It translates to CASSLVGGTAGNQPQHF.